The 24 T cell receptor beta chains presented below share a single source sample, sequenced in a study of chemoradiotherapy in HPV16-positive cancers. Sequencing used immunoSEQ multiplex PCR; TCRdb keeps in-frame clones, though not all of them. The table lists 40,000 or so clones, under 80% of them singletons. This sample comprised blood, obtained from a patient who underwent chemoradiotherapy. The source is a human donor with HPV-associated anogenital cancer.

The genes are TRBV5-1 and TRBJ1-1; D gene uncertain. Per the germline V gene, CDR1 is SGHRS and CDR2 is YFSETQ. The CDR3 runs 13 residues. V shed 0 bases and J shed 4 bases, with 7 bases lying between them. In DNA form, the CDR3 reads TGCGCCAGCAGCTTGGGTTGGGGCACTGAAGCTTTCTTT. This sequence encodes CASSLGWGTEAFF.

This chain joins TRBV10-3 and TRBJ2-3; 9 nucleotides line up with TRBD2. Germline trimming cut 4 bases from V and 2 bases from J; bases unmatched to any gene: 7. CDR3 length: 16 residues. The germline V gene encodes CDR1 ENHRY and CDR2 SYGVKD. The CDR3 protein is CAISGTGTSITDTQYF. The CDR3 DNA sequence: TGTGCCATCAGTGGGACCGGGACTAGCATCACAGATACGCAGTATTTT.

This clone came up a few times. The CDR3: CASSRDRVNTEAFF. Here the CDR3 DNA reads TGTGCCAGTAGTAGGGACAGGGTGAACACTGAAGCTTTCTTT. The V call is TRBV19, the J call TRBJ1-1; 9 positions agree with TRBD1. This CDR3 contains 14 residues. CDR1 and CDR2 (germline): LNHDA, SQIVND (reference sequence). The V segment lost 4 bases and the J segment 0 bases; nucleotides outside the gene matches: 0.

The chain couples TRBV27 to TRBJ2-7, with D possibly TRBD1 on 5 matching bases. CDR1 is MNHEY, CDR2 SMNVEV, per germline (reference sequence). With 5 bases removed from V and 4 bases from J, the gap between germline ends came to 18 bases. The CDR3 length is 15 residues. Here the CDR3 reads CASSTSRVSPYEQYF. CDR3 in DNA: TGTGCCAGCAGTACCAGCAGGGTGTCCCCTTACGAGCAGTACTTC.

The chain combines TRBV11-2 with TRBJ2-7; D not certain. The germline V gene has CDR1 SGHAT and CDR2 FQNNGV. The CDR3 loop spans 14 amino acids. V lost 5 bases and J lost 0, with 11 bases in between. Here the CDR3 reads CASSTTESSYEQYF. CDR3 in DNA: TGTGCCAGCAGCACCACAGAGAGCTCCTACGAGCAGTACTTC. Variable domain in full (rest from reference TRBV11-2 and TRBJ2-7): EAGVAQSPRYKIIEKRQSVAFWCNPISGHATLYWYQQILGQGPKLLIQFQNNGVVDDSQLPKDRFSAERLKGVDSTLKIQPAKLEDSAVYLCASSTTESSYEQYFGPGTRLTVT.

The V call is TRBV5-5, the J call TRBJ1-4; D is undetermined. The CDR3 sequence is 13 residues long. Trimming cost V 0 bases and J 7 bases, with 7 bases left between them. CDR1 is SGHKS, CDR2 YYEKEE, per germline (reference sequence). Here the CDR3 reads CASSLVGIEKLFF. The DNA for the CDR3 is TGTGCCAGCAGCTTGGTCGGTATTGAAAAACTGTTTTTT.

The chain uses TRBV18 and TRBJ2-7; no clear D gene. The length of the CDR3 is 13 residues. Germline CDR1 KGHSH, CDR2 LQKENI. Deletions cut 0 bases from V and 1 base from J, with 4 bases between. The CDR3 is CASSPPGSYEQYF. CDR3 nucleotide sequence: TGTGCCAGCTCACCACCGGGATCCTACGAGCAGTACTTC.

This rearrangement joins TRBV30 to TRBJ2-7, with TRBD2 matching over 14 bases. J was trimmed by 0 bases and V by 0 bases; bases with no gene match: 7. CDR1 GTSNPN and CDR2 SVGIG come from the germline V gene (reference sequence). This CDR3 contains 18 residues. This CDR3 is CAWSVYRTSGGSSYEQYF. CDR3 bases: TGTGCCTGGAGTGTATATAGGACTAGCGGGGGGAGCTCCTACGAGCAGTACTTC. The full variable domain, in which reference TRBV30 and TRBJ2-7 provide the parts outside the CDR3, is SQTIHQWPATLVQPVGSPLSLECTVEGTSNPNLYWYRQAAGRGLQLLFYSVGIGQISSEVPQNLSASRPQDRQFILSSKKLLLSDSGFYLCAWSVYRTSGGSSYEQYFGPGTRLTVT.

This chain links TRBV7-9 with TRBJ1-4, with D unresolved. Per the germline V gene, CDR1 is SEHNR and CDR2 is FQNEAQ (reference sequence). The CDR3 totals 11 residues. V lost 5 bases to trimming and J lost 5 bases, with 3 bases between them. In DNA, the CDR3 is TGTGCCAGCAGCCGGAATGAAAAACTGTTTTTT. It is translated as CASSRNEKLFF.

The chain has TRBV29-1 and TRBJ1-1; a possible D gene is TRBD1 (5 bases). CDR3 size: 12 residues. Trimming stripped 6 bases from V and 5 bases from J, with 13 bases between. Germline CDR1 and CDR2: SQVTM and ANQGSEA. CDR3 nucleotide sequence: TGCAGCGTGGCCGGGGGATGGACTGAAGCTTTCTTT. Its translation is CSVAGGWTEAFF.

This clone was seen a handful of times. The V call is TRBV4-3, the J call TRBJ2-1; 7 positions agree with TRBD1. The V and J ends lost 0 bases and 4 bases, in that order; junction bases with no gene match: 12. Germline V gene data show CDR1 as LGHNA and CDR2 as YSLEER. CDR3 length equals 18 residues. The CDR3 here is CASSQDPEGGGQYNEQFF. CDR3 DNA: TGCGCCAGCAGCCAAGATCCCGAAGGGGGCGGGCAATACAATGAGCAGTTCTTC.

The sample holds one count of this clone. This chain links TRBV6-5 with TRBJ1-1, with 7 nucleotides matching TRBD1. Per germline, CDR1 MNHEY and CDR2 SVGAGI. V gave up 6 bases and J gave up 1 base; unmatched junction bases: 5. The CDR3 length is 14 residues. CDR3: CASSYRDRNTEAFF. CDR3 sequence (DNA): TGTGCCAGCAGCTACCGGGACAGGAACACTGAAGCTTTCTTT.

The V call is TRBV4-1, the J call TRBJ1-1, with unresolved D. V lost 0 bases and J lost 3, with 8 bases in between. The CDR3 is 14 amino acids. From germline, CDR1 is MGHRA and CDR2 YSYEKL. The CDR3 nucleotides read TGCGCCAGCAGCCAAGATCAGTTCTACACTGAAGCTTTCTTT. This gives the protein CASSQDQFYTEAFF.

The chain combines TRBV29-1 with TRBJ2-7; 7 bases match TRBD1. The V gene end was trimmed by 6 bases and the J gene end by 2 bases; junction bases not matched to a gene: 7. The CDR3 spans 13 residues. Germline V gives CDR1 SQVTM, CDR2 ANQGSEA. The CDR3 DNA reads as TGCAGCGTAGGGGGCGCGAGGGCCTACGAGCAGTACTTC. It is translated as CSVGGARAYEQYF.

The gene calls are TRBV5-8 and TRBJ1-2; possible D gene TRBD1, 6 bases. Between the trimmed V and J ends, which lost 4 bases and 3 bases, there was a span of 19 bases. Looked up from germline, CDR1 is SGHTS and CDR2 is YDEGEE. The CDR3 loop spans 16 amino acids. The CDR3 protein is CASSPGVRGADYGYTF. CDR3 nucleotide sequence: TGTGCCAGCAGCCCGGGGGTCAGGGGCGCGGACTATGGCTACACCTTC.

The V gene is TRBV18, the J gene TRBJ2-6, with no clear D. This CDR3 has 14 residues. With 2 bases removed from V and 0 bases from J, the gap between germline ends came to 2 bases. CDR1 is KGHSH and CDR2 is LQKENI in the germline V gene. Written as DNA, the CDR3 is TGTGCCAGCTCACCATTCTCTGGGGCCAACGTCCTGACTTTC. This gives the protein CASSPFSGANVLTF.

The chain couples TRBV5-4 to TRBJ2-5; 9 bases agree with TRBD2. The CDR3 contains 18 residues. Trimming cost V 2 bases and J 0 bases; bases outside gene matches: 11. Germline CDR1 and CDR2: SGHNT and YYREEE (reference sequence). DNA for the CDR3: TGTGCCAGCAGCTTACAGCTAGCGGGGTTTGCTTACCAAGAGACCCAGTACTTC. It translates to CASSLQLAGFAYQETQYF.

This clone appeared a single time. The CDR3 sequence is CASSGRQGAYSGELFF. The CDR3 DNA follows: TGTGCCAGCAGCGGCCGACAGGGGGCGTATTCCGGGGAGCTGTTTTTT. The rearrangement joins TRBV9 to TRBJ2-2, with 10 bases fitting TRBD1. CDR1 is SGDLS, CDR2 YYNGEE, per germline. This CDR3 has 16 amino acids. The trim removed 3 bases at V and 6 bases at J, leaving 8 bases unmatched.

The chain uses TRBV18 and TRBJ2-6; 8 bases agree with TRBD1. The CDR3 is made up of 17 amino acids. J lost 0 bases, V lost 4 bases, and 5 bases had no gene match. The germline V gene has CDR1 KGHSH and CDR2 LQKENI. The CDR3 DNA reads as TGTGCCAGCTCACGAACAGGGGGTGGCTCTGGGGCCAACGTCCTGACTTTC. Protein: CASSRTGGGSGANVLTF.

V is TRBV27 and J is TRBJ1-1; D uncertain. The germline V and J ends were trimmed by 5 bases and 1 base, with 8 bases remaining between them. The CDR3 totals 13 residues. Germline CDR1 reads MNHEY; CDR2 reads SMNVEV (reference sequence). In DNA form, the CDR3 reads TGTGCCAGCAGTCGTACTAAGAACACTGAAGCTTTCTTT. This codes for CASSRTKNTEAFF.

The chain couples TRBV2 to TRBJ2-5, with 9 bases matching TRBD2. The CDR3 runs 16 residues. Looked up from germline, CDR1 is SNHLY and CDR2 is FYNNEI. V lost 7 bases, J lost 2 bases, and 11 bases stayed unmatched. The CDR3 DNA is TGTGCCAGCACAGGGGGGGTGACTAGCGGACAAGAGACCCAGTACTTC. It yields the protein CASTGGVTSGQETQYF.

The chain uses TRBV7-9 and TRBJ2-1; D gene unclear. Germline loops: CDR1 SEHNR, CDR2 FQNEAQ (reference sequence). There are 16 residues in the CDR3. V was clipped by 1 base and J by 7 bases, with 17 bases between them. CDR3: CASSLGWASGFNEQFF. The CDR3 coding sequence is TGTGCCAGCAGCTTAGGTTGGGCTTCAGGTTTTAATGAGCAGTTCTTC.

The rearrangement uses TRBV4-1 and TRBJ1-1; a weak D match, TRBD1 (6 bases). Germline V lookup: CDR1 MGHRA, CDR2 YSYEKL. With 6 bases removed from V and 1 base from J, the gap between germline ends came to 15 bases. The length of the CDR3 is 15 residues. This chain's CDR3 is CASRRVVGGNTEAFF. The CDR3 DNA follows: TGCGCCAGCAGACGGGTGGTAGGGGGGAACACTGAAGCTTTCTTT.

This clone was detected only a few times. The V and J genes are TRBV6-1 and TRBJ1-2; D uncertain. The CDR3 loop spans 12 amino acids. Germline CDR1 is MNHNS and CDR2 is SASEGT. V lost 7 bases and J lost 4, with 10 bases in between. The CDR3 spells CASKSVLYGYTF. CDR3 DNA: TGTGCCAGCAAAAGCGTTCTCTATGGCTACACCTTC.